What follows is one TCR beta chain and its context. The antigen remains undetermined. CDR3 size: 13 residues. The germline V gene encodes CDR1 DFQATT and CDR2 SNEGSKA (reference sequence). The V gene lost 2 bases and the J gene lost 13 bases, with 19 bases spanning the gap. Next came a second PCR, run for about 7 to 11 cycles, which used a sample-barcoded 5' primer along with a J-beta primer mix. Tags on each cDNA molecule came from a template-switch adaptor with 12 random nucleotides. TCRdb redid the calling of the 5' RACE reads with MiXCR, one entry per CDR3 protein. The sample lists 1.5 million to 2 million distinct CDR3 sequences; 49% were seen once. The source of the sample is a study of blood T cells in healthy people across ages. Study-level results: Higher diversity, along with more naive CD4+ cells, distinguished long-lived donors from aged donors. Since the PBMCs were unsorted, naive and antigen-experienced cells could not be conclusively compared. Diversity figures derived from one million T cells were judged to underestimate the true value.

Source material: blood. The sequence came from a woman between 40 and 55 years old in good health. The V call is TRBV20-1, the J call TRBJ2-3; D perhaps matches TRBD2 (6 bases). CDR3: CSARKFGGVEEYF. Here the CDR3 DNA reads TGCAGTGCTAGAAAATTCGGCGGGGTGGAGGAGTATTTT.